The clone carrying this TCR beta chain was seen many times. The antigen remains undetermined. The record originates from a study of prognosis after radiotherapy for stage I lung cancer. Overall study findings and caveats: There was a fall in unique TCR clone counts after stereotactic body radiation therapy, median 10,088 versus 6,861.

The ends were cut back, 2 bases at V and 7 bases at J, with 15 bases in the middle. Germline CDR1 is SGHRS and CDR2 is YFSETQ. The CDR3 runs 15 residues. Genomic DNA yielded TCR beta CDR3, amplified by two-round multiplex PCR. Initially, in first-round PCR, primers specific to each TRBV and TRBJ gene were used. Universal primers went into the second round of PCR. TCRdb reprocessed the multiplex PCR reads via MiXCR and lists one record per CDR3 protein. The sample includes 30,000 to 40,000 distinct CDR3 sequences, roughly 24% of them seen just once. This clonotype was sampled from a donor over 45 with non-small cell lung cancer. Here the sequenced sample was PBMCs, taken before or after stereotactic body radiation therapy (not recorded which). The chain links TRBV5-1 to TRBJ1-4; D unclear. The DNA for the CDR3 is TGCGCCAGCAGCTTAGGAGGCGGCTCGGGTGAAAAACTGTTTTTT. It is translated as CASSLGGGSGEKLFF.